Listed here are 25 T cell receptor beta chains from one sample, sequenced in a study of blood T cell repertoires in COVID-19. The data were produced by immunoSEQ multiplex PCR, yet TCRdb's version contains in-frame clones alone and is incomplete. Of a few hundred thousand clones listed, roughly 89% were seen once; the top ten hold 10%. Material: PBMCs or T cells enriched from blood (not recorded which). The source is a young man with acute COVID-19.

This chain connects TRBV10-3 to TRBJ1-2; D gene uncertain. Deletions cut 4 bases from V and 0 bases from J, with 3 bases between. CDR1 is ENHRY and CDR2 is SYGVKD in the germline V gene. The CDR3 is 12 residues long. CDR3 region: CAISVANYGYTF. In DNA form, the CDR3 reads TGTGCCATCAGTGTAGCTAACTATGGCTACACCTTC.

The J gene is TRBJ2-1, the V gene TRBV11-3; a weak D match, TRBD1 (5 bases). V was shortened by 5 bases and J by 9 bases, with 14 bases between the two germline ends. This CDR3 comprises 13 residues. Germline loops: CDR1 SGHNT, CDR2 YENEEA. As DNA, the CDR3 is TGTGCCAGCAGCCAGCAGGGCCAGAGTGAGCAGTTCTTC. It encodes CASSQQGQSEQFF.

V is TRBV7-3 and J is TRBJ2-2; weak D call: TRBD2 (6 bases). The length of the CDR3 is 16 residues. Germline CDR1 is SGHTA and CDR2 is FQGTGA. With 2 bases removed from V and 6 bases from J, the gap between germline ends came to 16 bases. Here the CDR3 reads CASSLRGTVAPGELFF. CDR3 bases: TGTGCCAGCAGCTTACGGGGGACTGTAGCACCCGGGGAGCTGTTTTTT.

V usage is TRBV6-5 and J usage is TRBJ2-2, with 13 nucleotides matching TRBD2. The V segment lost 6 bases and the J segment 7 bases; nucleotides outside the gene matches: 5. CDR1 and CDR2 (germline): MNHEY, SVGAGI. The CDR3 loop spans 15 amino acids. The CDR3 reads CASRRLAGGVGELFF. DNA of the CDR3: TGTGCCAGCAGAAGACTAGCGGGAGGCGTCGGGGAGCTGTTTTTT.

V gene TRBV7-9 combines with J gene TRBJ1-2; TRBD1 aligns across 7 bases. Germline V CDR1 and CDR2: SEHNR, FQNEAQ (reference sequence). The trim removed 5 bases at V and 2 bases at J, leaving 8 bases unmatched. This CDR3 spans 15 amino acids. In nucleotides, the CDR3 is TGTGCCAGCAGCCTATGGACAGGCTCAAACTATGGCTACACCTTC. This sequence encodes CASSLWTGSNYGYTF.

J is TRBJ2-7 and V is TRBV28; 11 nucleotides line up with TRBD2. Per germline, CDR1 MDHEN and CDR2 SYDVKM. The CDR3 runs 14 residues. V lost 9 bases, J lost 2 bases, and 6 bases stayed unmatched. The chain's CDR3 is CASRSGRATYEQYF. CDR3 DNA: TGTGCCAGTCGTAGCGGGAGGGCTACCTACGAGCAGTACTTC.

V usage is TRBV7-3 and J usage is TRBJ2-5; 7 nucleotides align to TRBD1. The CDR3 has 15 amino acids. Trimming removed 1 base from V and 3 bases from J; junction bases left unmatched: 5. Germline V lookup: CDR1 SGHTA, CDR2 FQGTGA. The CDR3 DNA reads as TGTGCCAGCAGCTTAATGGGACAGACTAAAGAGACCCAGTACTTC. Residues: CASSLMGQTKETQYF.

The genes are TRBV4-3 and TRBJ2-3, with a weak D call TRBD1 (6 bases). From germline, CDR1 is LGHNA and CDR2 YSLEER. Trimming removed 1 base at V and 1 base at J, with 15 bases between. The CDR3 sequence is 17 residues long. CDR3 in DNA: TGCGCCAGCAGCCAAGCAGGGGCGCAGGGAGGCACAGATACGCAGTATTTT. Protein product: CASSQAGAQGGTDTQYF.

CDR3 sequence reads: CASSYSGQGMEYGYTF. CDR3 DNA sequence: TGTGCCAGCAGTTACTCGGGACAGGGGATGGAGTATGGCTACACCTTC. The V gene is TRBV6-5, the J gene TRBJ1-2; 10 nucleotides match TRBD1. Per the germline V gene, CDR1 is MNHEY and CDR2 is SVGAGI. The J segment lost 5 bases and the V segment lost 0 bases, leaving 6 bases of the junction unmatched. The CDR3 extends over 16 amino acids.

The V and J genes are TRBV4-1 and TRBJ1-1; TRBD1 matches 7 bases. Looked up from germline, CDR1 is MGHRA and CDR2 is YSYEKL. The trim removed 4 bases at V and 6 bases at J, leaving 8 bases unmatched. CDR3 size: 14 residues. The CDR3 region is CASSPVGTVSEAFF. The DNA for the CDR3 is TGCGCCAGCAGCCCCGTCGGGACAGTGTCTGAAGCTTTCTTT.

This chain links TRBV28 with TRBJ2-2; D is perhaps TRBD1 (6 bases). CDR3 length: 15 amino acids. Per the germline V gene, CDR1 is MDHEN and CDR2 is SYDVKM. With 2 bases removed from V and 1 base from J, the gap between germline ends came to 8 bases. The CDR3 loop is CASSLGRGNTGELFF. The CDR3 nucleotides read TGTGCCAGCAGTTTAGGCAGGGGGAACACCGGGGAGCTGTTTTTT.

The chain carries TRBV2 and TRBJ1-5; tentative D call: TRBD1 (5 bases). Trimming stripped 5 bases from V and 6 bases from J, with 17 bases between. Germline CDR1 is SNHLY and CDR2 is FYNNEI. The CDR3 consists of 15 residues. The CDR3 nucleotides read TGTGCCAGCAGTCCCGGGGGGAGGGATCGTCAGCCCCAGCATTTT. Its protein is CASSPGGRDRQPQHF.

The gene calls are TRBV7-6 and TRBJ1-2, with D tentatively TRBD1 (6 bases). Trimming stripped 1 base from V and 8 bases from J, with 11 bases between. Germline V gives CDR1 SGHVS, CDR2 FNYEAQ. The CDR3 is made up of 13 amino acids. CDR3 nucleotides: TGTGCCAGCAGCTTAGGCAGGGGCGGAGGCTACACCTTC. It yields the protein CASSLGRGGGYTF.

This rearrangement joins TRBV28 to TRBJ2-7, with a weak D call TRBD1 (6 bases). The CDR3 runs 12 residues. V shed 11 bases and J shed 2 bases, with 13 bases lying between them. In germline, CDR1 is MDHEN, CDR2 SYDVKM. The CDR3 reads CALRDTPYEQYF. The CDR3, as DNA: TGTGCCCTCCGGGACACCCCCTACGAGCAGTACTTC.

The genes are TRBV11-1 and TRBJ1-1; D not certain. Trimming pared 7 bases from V and 1 base from J, leaving 7 bases between. Germline V lookup: CDR1 SGHAT, CDR2 FQDESV (reference sequence). The CDR3 has 12 amino acids. In DNA, the CDR3 is TGTGCCAGCAAACCAGAGAACACTGAAGCTTTCTTT. It codes for CASKPENTEAFF.

V is TRBV19 and J is TRBJ1-5; 8 nucleotides match TRBD1. Germline CDR1 LNHDA, CDR2 SQIVND (reference sequence). This CDR3 contains 15 residues. V lost 7 bases to trimming and J lost 2 bases; unmatched junction nucleotides: 7. CDR3 protein: CASTPQGAGNQPQHF. The CDR3 DNA sequence: TGTGCCAGTACACCGCAGGGGGCCGGCAATCAGCCCCAGCATTTT.

The chain recombines TRBV5-6 with TRBJ1-5; no clear D gene. Between the trimmed V and J ends, which lost 6 bases and 4 bases, there was a span of 14 bases. CDR3 length: 14 residues. Per germline, CDR1 SGHDT and CDR2 YYEEEE. The CDR3 loop is CASTGSIGNQPQHF. The CDR3 DNA sequence: TGTGCCAGCACGGGGTCCATCGGGAATCAGCCCCAGCATTTT.

The gene calls are TRBV12-5 and TRBJ2-2, with TRBD1 as a possible D gene (5 bases). The CDR3 runs 16 residues. The V gene's germline CDR1 is LGHNT and CDR2 FRNRAP. Trimming shortened V by 2 bases and J by 0 bases, and 10 bases separated the two germline ends. CDR3 residues: CASGLILGPNTGELFF. The CDR3 nucleotides are TGTGCTAGTGGTTTGATTCTGGGGCCGAACACCGGGGAGCTGTTTTTT.

V gene TRBV20-1 combines with J gene TRBJ1-3; possibly TRBD1 for D (5 bases). The CDR3 runs 11 residues. V lost 6 bases, J lost 8 bases, and 11 bases lay in between. Germline V CDR1 and CDR2: DFQATT, SNEGSKA (reference sequence). CDR3 in amino acids: CSAAGPDTIYF. CDR3 coding DNA: TGCAGTGCCGCGGGGCCGGACACCATATATTTT.

This chain joins TRBV18 and TRBJ2-7; 8 bases map to TRBD1. J lost 2 bases, V lost 1 base, and 10 bases had no gene match. The CDR3 is made up of 17 amino acids. Germline V gene sequence: CDR1 KGHSH, CDR2 LQKENI. CDR3 coding DNA: TGTGCCAGCTCACCACTTGAGTTACAGGGGGACACCTACGAGCAGTACTTC. Translating it yields CASSPLELQGDTYEQYF. The full variable domain, with the rest looked up from reference TRBV18 and TRBJ2-7, is NAGVMQNPRHLVRRRGQEARLRCSPMKGHSHVYWYRQLPEEGLKFMVYLQKENIIDESGMPKERFSAEFPKEGPSILRIQQVVRGDSAAYFCASSPLELQGDTYEQYFGPGTRLTVT.

This chain uses TRBV7-2 with TRBJ2-5; D uncertain. Germline CDR1 reads SGHTA; CDR2 reads FQGNSA. The CDR3 totals 15 residues. V was cut by 5 bases and J by 5 bases, with 18 bases left in between. CDR3 protein: CASSDPRGPGETQYF. The CDR3 DNA reads as TGTGCCAGCAGCGATCCCCGAGGCCCCGGGGAGACCCAGTACTTC. The full variable domain, in which reference TRBV7-2 and TRBJ2-5 provide the parts outside the CDR3, is GAGVSQSPSNKVTEKGKDVELRCDPISGHTALYWYRQSLGQGLEFLIYFQGNSAPDKSGLPSDRFSAERTGGSVSTLTIQRTQQEDSAVYLCASSDPRGPGETQYFGPGTRLLVL.

This chain joins TRBV5-4 and TRBJ2-2; TRBD2 aligns across 8 bases. V shed 2 bases and J 8 bases; nucleotides not matched to a gene: 11. Germline V CDR1 and CDR2: SGHNT, YYREEE (reference sequence). The CDR3 covers 16 residues. CDR3 sequence: CASSFGTSRLLGELFF. The CDR3 DNA sequence: TGTGCCAGCAGCTTTGGGACTAGTCGACTTTTAGGGGAGCTGTTTTTT.

The chain links TRBV30 to TRBJ1-2; a weak D match, TRBD1 (6 bases). The CDR3 is 13 amino acids. Germline-derived CDR1 and CDR2 are GTSNPN and SVGIG (reference sequence). The ends were cut back, 2 bases at V and 9 bases at J, with 16 bases in the middle. This CDR3 reads CAWSSQTGTSYTF. In DNA form, the CDR3 reads TGTGCCTGGAGTTCCCAGACAGGAACGAGCTACACCTTC.

This sequence joins TRBV19 and TRBJ2-1, with 11 bases that match TRBD2. J was trimmed by 6 bases and V by 2 bases; bases with no gene match: 9. This CDR3 has 17 amino acids. Germline CDR1 reads LNHDA; CDR2 reads SQIVND (reference sequence). As DNA, the CDR3 is TGTGCCAGTAGTATAATTATAGCGGGAGGGCGGTTCAATGAGCAGTTCTTC. Translating it yields CASSIIIAGGRFNEQFF. The full variable domain, with the rest looked up from reference TRBV19 and TRBJ2-1, is DGGITQSPKYLFRKEGQNVTLSCEQNLNHDAMYWYRQDPGQGLRLIYYSQIVNDFQKGDIAEGYSVSREKKESFPLTVTSAQKNPTAFYLCASSIIIAGGRFNEQFFGPGTRLTVL.

The chain joins TRBV7-8 to TRBJ2-7, with TRBD2 matching over 8 bases. CDR1 is SGHVS and CDR2 is FQNEAQ in the germline V gene. Trimming cost V 5 bases and J 4 bases; bases outside gene matches: 7. The CDR3 has 14 amino acids. DNA for the CDR3: TGTGCCAGCAGCAGTAGCGGGAATCGTTACGAGCAGTACTTC. It specifies CASSSSGNRYEQYF.